This T cell receptor beta chain was retrieved from a study of a mutant IDH1 vaccine in newly diagnosed glioma. Study information: Patients received eight vaccinations in weeks 1, 3, 5, 7, 11, 15, 19, 23. Sex distribution of treated patients was roughly 62% male and about 38% female; mean age was around 40 years. Study findings and constraints: Pseudoprogression apparently lacked any relation to changes in top peripheral T cell clonotypes.

Time point described: week 5, during vaccination. Each dose delivered 300 ug of mutant IDH1 20-mer peptide subcutaneously with imiquimod. Some clones are missing from TCRdb's copy, which holds only in-frame ones; the method was immunoSEQ multiplex PCR. The table lists more than 9,500 clones, roughly 87% of them singletons. Notes on this clone: What it binds is unknown.

Sequenced material: PBMCs, taken from a glioma patient whose treatment included an IDH1 peptide vaccine. This clonotype was obtained from a woman aged 40 to 50 with glioma. Some clones in this sample may be carry-over from other donors' samples.

The CDR3 spells CASSGTTTRFVSGELFF. The CDR3 coding sequence is TGTGCCAGCAGTGGGACCACTACTCGTTTCGTCTCCGGGGAGCTGTTTTTT. The chain combines TRBV6-1 with TRBJ2-2; no reliable D call. Per germline, CDR1 MNHNS and CDR2 SASEGT. Trimming took 4 bases from V and 6 from J, leaving 21 bases between them. This CDR3 region has 17 residues.